Below are 27 T cell receptor beta chains sequenced from a single sample in a study of tumor-infiltrating lymphocytes in primary liver carcinoma. TCR beta cDNA came from around 0.5 ug total RNA, primed with a constant-region primer. Libraries for TCR beta were built through three nested multiplex PCR rounds, which together made up a slightly modified ARM-PCR procedure. Amplification in the first two PCR rounds was performed using TRBV1-TRBV30 forward primers and a C-beta reverse primer for roughly 10 cycles each. TCRdb reanalysed the multiplex PCR reads using MiXCR and keeps one entry per CDR3 protein. The profile shows 50,000 to 70,000 distinct CDR3 sequences, 70% to 85% of them singletons. Both RNA and DNA were isolated together from about 19-30 mg of bulk tissue that had not been sorted. Specimen: liver tumor tissue from sampling region 2. The sample's subset: tumor region T2, inferior pole. Receptors originate from a man in his forties with primary liver carcinoma and hepatitis B virus infection.

Only one count was recorded for this clonotype. With a much larger clone just one base away, this may be a read error. The chain is built from TRBV11-3 and TRBJ2-1; 9 nucleotides align to TRBD2. Germline V gene sequence: CDR1 SGHNT, CDR2 YENEEA. The CDR3 contains 19 residues. The CDR3 sequence is CASTLDQREAFSSYNEQFF. The CDR3 coding sequence is TGTGCCAGCACCTTAGATCAGCGGGAGGCGTTCAGCTCCTACAATGAGCAGTTCTTC.

This clonotype was detected only once. This may stem from a read error, because a much larger clone lies one nucleotide away. The chain carries TRBV28 and TRBJ1-1; D unclear. The CDR3 covers 14 residues. From germline, CDR1 is MDHEN and CDR2 SYDVKM. V lost 11 bases, J lost 0 bases, and 16 bases lay in between. CDR3 DNA sequence: TGTGCCGGCAACCTAGAGATCCTGAACACTGAAGCTTTCTTT. Its protein is CAGNLEILNTEAFF.

The V and J genes are TRBV6-2 or TRBV6-3 and TRBJ1-2, with D perhaps TRBD1 (6 bases). The germline V gene encodes CDR1 MNHEY and CDR2 SVGEGT. The CDR3 length is 16 residues. The chain's CDR3 is CTTREMTGESNYGYTF. CDR3 coding DNA: TGTACCACCCGCGAGATGACAGGCGAGTCTAACTATGGCTACACCTTC.

On this clonotype: The CDR3 does not end in the conserved phenylalanine or tryptophan, so this is likely a read error. The chain has TRBV10-3 and TRBJ2-7, with a possible D match to TRBD1 (6 bases). Germline CDR1 reads ENHRY; CDR2 reads SYGVKD. This CDR3 has 14 amino acids. The germline V and J ends were trimmed by 7 bases and 5 bases, with 18 bases remaining between them. The CDR3 loop reads CAITPTGLVDEQYL. Written as DNA, the CDR3 is TGTGCCATCACCCCGACAGGCCTAGTAGACGAGCAGTACCTC.

Of note for this clonotype: Its ends do not fully match the called genes, so a read error is possible. The rearrangement links TRBV11-2 to TRBJ2-5; maybe TRBD2 (6 bases). Per the germline V gene, CDR1 is SGHAT and CDR2 is FQNNGV. The CDR3 runs 16 residues. This CDR3 reads CSSSQTPGGVKETQYF. In nucleotides, the CDR3 is TGCAGCAGCAGCCAAACTCCTGGCGGGGTGAAAGAGACCCAGTACTTC.

As for this clonotype: Germline is not matched at one junction end, which may reflect a read error. This chain joins TRBV5-1 and TRBJ2-3; tentatively, D is TRBD1 (6 bases). The CDR3 sequence is 13 residues long. Germline V lookup: CDR1 SGHRS, CDR2 YFSETQ. CDR3 sequence: CAGRGTITDTQYF. CDR3 bases: TGCGCCGGCAGGGGAACGATCACAGATACGCAGTATTTT.

Concerning this clonotype itself: One end of the junction varies from germline; a read error may be responsible. This chain uses TRBV5-1 with TRBJ2-2; TRBD2 matches at 8 bases. Germline V gene data show CDR1 as SGHRS and CDR2 as YFSETQ. The CDR3 extends over 16 amino acids. The CDR3 loop reads CASSPTGRAIIGELFF. In DNA form, the CDR3 reads TGCGCCAGCAGCCCCACCGGGAGGGCCATTATCGGGGAACTGTTTTTT.

The chain employs TRBV4-1 and TRBJ2-3; the D call may be TRBD1 or TRBD2 (5 bases each). The ends were cut back, 1 base at V and 6 bases at J, with 14 bases in the middle. CDR1 MGHRA and CDR2 YSYEKL come from the germline V gene. The CDR3 has 15 amino acids. The CDR3 here is CASSQADGAGDTQYF. In DNA, the CDR3 is TGCGCCAGCAGCCAAGCTGACGGGGCCGGGGATACGCAGTATTTT.

Points on this clonotype: A clone one base away is much larger, so this may be a read error. V and J are TRBV11-2 and TRBJ2-7; D unclear. Trimming left V 5 bases short and J 2 bases short, with 13 bases between. CDR1 SGHAT and CDR2 FQNNGV come from the germline V gene. The CDR3 is 14 amino acids. CDR3 coding DNA: TGTGCCAGCAGCCTTTCGACTTGCACCTACGAGCAGTACTTC. This translates into CASSLSTCTYEQYF.

With regard to this clonotype: This clone may be a read error of a much larger clone one base away. The rearrangement links TRBV12-5 to TRBJ1-1, with a weak D call TRBD1 (6 bases). The CDR3 has 17 residues. CDR1 and CDR2 from the germline V gene are LGHNT and FRNRAP. CDR3 coding DNA: TGTGCTAGTTGTTTGCCTAAAAACCGGGACAAAGACACTGAAGCTTTCTTT. This sequence encodes CASCLPKNRDKDTEAFF.

Notes on this clonotype: One base away lies a much larger clone, so this may be a sequencing read error. J is TRBJ2-1 and V is TRBV29-1; 11 bases line up with TRBD2. Germline V gene lookup returns CDR1 SQVTM and CDR2 ANQGSEA. J was trimmed by 7 bases and V by 5 bases; bases with no gene match: 7. The CDR3 is 14 residues long. The CDR3 is CSVLLTSGINEQFF. CDR3 DNA sequence: TGCAGCGTTCTATTGACTAGCGGGATAAATGAGCAGTTCTTC.

The chain uses TRBV11-3 and TRBJ2-1; no firm D call. Per the germline V gene, CDR1 is SGHNT and CDR2 is YENEEA. Trimming left V 5 bases short and J 5 bases short, with 13 bases between. CDR3 length: 14 amino acids. CDR3 residues: CASSLGISNNEQFF. The CDR3 DNA reads TGTGCCAGCAGCCTAGGGATTAGCAACAATGAGCAGTTCTTC.

For this clonotype: This clone may be a read error of a much larger clone one base away. V is TRBV12-3 or TRBV12-4 and J is TRBJ1-1; D not resolved. The CDR3 length is 14 residues. CDR3 DNA: TGTGCCAGCAGCTCTTCCGATGCGAACACTGAAGCTTTATTT. It specifies CASSSSDANTEALF.

Details on this clonotype: A junction end diverges from the germline sequence, so it may reflect a read error. This chain links TRBV6-5 with TRBJ1-1; 10 positions match TRBD1. This CDR3 has 16 residues. Germline-derived CDR1 and CDR2 are MNHEY and SVGAGI. The CDR3 bases are TGTGCAAGCAGCTATGACAGGGGGCGAAGGAACACTGAAGTTTTCTTT. This codes for CASSYDRGRRNTEVFF.

This chain joins TRBV11-2 and TRBJ2-5; 7 nucleotides align to TRBD2. The J segment lost 5 bases and the V segment lost 5 bases, leaving 14 bases of the junction unmatched. This CDR3 region has 16 residues. Germline V lookup: CDR1 SGHAT, CDR2 FQNNGV. In nucleotides, the CDR3 is TGTGCCAGCAGCCAAACTCCTTGCGGGAGAAACGAGACCCAGTACTTC. This sequence encodes CASSQTPCGRNETQYF.

Notes on this clonotype: The germline gene is not matched at one end of the junction; a read error may be the cause. The chain has TRBV5-4 and TRBJ2-1; TRBD1 matches 7 bases. This CDR3 is 13 amino acids long. Germline V gene data show CDR1 as SGHNT and CDR2 as YYREEE (reference sequence). The CDR3 sequence is CVSSLGQYSEQFF. The CDR3 nucleotides are TGTGTCAGCAGCTTGGGACAGTACAGTGAGCAGTTCTTC.

The rearrangement uses TRBV29-1 and TRBJ2-2; TRBD1 aligns across 8 bases. Looked up from germline, CDR1 is SQVTM and CDR2 is ANQGSEA. V was pared by 4 bases and J by 6 bases, with 7 bases of the junction left unmatched. The CDR3 covers 14 residues. In DNA, the CDR3 is TGCAGCGTTGGAGGACAGGGCGGAGCCGGGGAGCTGTTTTTT. This sequence encodes CSVGGQGGAGELFF.

Worth noting for this clonotype: Just one base apart from a much larger clone, this may be a read error. The chain combines TRBV28 with TRBJ1-1; 7 bases fit TRBD1. With V trimmed by 4 bases and J by 11 bases, 10 bases remained unmatched. Germline CDR1 and CDR2: MDHEN and SYDVKM. CDR3 size: 13 residues. The CDR3 DNA follows: TGTGCCAGCAGTTCGTTGACAGGGAGGGATGCTTTCTTT. Its translation: CASSSLTGRDAFF. Drawing the rest from reference TRBV28 and TRBJ1-1, the complete variable domain is DVKVTQSSRYLVKRTGEKVFLECVQDMDHENMFWYRQDPGLGLRLIYFSYDVKMKEKGDIPEGYSVSREKKERFSLILESASTNQTSMYLCASSSLTGRDAFFGQGTRLTVV.

With respect to this clonotype: The final CDR3 position lacks the conserved phenylalanine or tryptophan, pointing to a likely read error. The genes are TRBV20-1 and TRBJ2-7, with 7 bases fitting TRBD1. Trimming at V came to 3 bases and at J to 2 bases, leaving 4 bases not matched to a gene. The CDR3 runs to 13 residues. Germline V gene lookup returns CDR1 DFQATT and CDR2 SNEGSKA (reference sequence). CDR3 protein: CSARGDSPYEQYY. DNA for the CDR3: TGCAGTGCTAGGGGGGACAGCCCCTACGAGCAGTACTAC.

This clonotype has ten or more counts. V is TRBV10-1 and J is TRBJ2-2; 11 bases agree with TRBD2. In germline, CDR1 is WNHNN, CDR2 SYGVQD (reference sequence). The CDR3 runs 17 residues. With 4 bases clipped from V and 1 base from J, the junction kept 5 bases outside the gene matches. CDR3 DNA: TGCGCCAGCAGTGGAATCGGGACTAGCGGGAACACCGGGGAGCTGTTTTTT. This translates into CASSGIGTSGNTGELFF.

Worth noting for this clonotype: Mismatch with germline at one junction end may stem from a read error. This sequence joins TRBV6-1 and TRBJ2-3, with D perhaps matching TRBD1 or TRBD2 (5 bases each). Germline assignment: CDR1 MNHNS and CDR2 SASEGT. CDR3 length: 17 amino acids. The chain's CDR3 is CASSNRPATGSTDTQCF. The CDR3 DNA reads TGTGCCAGCAGTAACCGACCCGCCACGGGATCGACAGATACGCAGTGTTTT.

Notes on this clonotype: Likely a read error: the CDR3 ends without its conserved phenylalanine or tryptophan. The gene calls are TRBV11-3 and TRBJ2-3; a weak D match, TRBD2 (6 bases). The CDR3 contains 15 residues. The germline gives CDR1 SGHNT, CDR2 YENEEA. Between the trimmed V and J ends, which lost 5 bases and 1 base, there was a span of 13 bases. CDR3 residues: CASSTGGGGTDTQYL. The CDR3 DNA reads as TGTGCCAGCAGCACTGGGGGAGGTGGCACAGATACGCAGTATCTT.

As for this clonotype: A single base separates this from a much larger clone, so it may be a read error. The V call is TRBV11-1, the J call TRBJ2-1, with D possibly being TRBD2 (5 bases). Germline V lookup: CDR1 SGHAT, CDR2 FQDESV (reference sequence). The CDR3 is made up of 14 amino acids. The chain's CDR3 is CASNLGSADNEQFF. For the CDR3, the DNA is TGTGCCAGCAACTTAGGCTCAGCGGACAATGAGCAGTTCTTC. Together with reference TRBV11-1 and TRBJ2-1, the CDR3 gives the full variable domain: EAEVAQSPRYKITEKSQAVAFWCDPISGHATLYWYRQILGQGPELLVQFQDESVVDDSQLPKDRFSAERLKGVDSTLKIQPAELGDSAMYLCASNLGSADNEQFFGPGTRLTVL.

Remarks on this clonotype: A read error may explain this, as a much larger clone is one base away. No conserved phenylalanine or tryptophan is present at the end of the CDR3, so a read error is the likely explanation. The rearrangement links TRBV11-1 to TRBJ2-7, with D perhaps matching TRBD1 (5 bases). The germline V gene has CDR1 SGHAT and CDR2 FQDESV (reference sequence). Trimming took off 5 bases at V and 7 bases at J, with 24 bases between the two ends. The CDR3 length is 16 residues. This CDR3 is CASSLRVRAFLGEQYL. The CDR3 nucleotides are TGTGCCAGCAGCCTGCGCGTCAGGGCGTTCCTGGGGGAGCAGTACTTA.

This clonotype is labeled as medium-sized. The chain joins TRBV11-2 to TRBJ2-2; D not resolved. This CDR3 has 13 residues. Trimming removed 3 bases at V and 3 bases at J, with 5 bases between. CDR1 SGHAT and CDR2 FQNNGV come from the germline V gene. CDR3 in amino acids: CASSLTDTGELFF. DNA of the CDR3: TGTGCCAGCAGCTTGACGGACACCGGGGAGCTGTTTTTT.

The rearrangement links TRBV6-5 to TRBJ1-1; 7 bases match TRBD1. Germline lookup yields CDR1 MNHEY and CDR2 SVGAGI. CDR3 size: 12 residues. V lost 9 bases to trimming and J lost 12 bases; unmatched junction nucleotides: 13. As DNA, the CDR3 is TGTGCCAGTAGGGGGACAGCGAGGAAAACTTTCTTT. Its translation: CASRGTARKTFF.

As for this clonotype: A read error may produce the germline difference seen at one junction end. Written as DNA, the CDR3 is TGTGCCAGCAGCCAAGTATACGGACAGGGTTTTTGGACTGAAGCCTTCTTT. Encoded protein: CASSQVYGQGFWTEAFF. This rearrangement joins TRBV4-2 to TRBJ1-1; 8 bases are a match to TRBD1. CDR1 is LGHNA and CDR2 is YNFKEQ in the germline V gene. The CDR3 runs 17 residues.